This T cell receptor (beta chain) was recovered during a study of T cells after yellow fever vaccination. This clonotype was recorded a few times. The V and J ends lost 3 bases and 4 bases respectively, with 9 bases between them. The CDR3 is 14 amino acids. Germline CDR1 reads KGHDR; CDR2 reads SFDVKD. TCRdb reprocessed the 5' RACE reads with MiXCR, giving one entry per CDR3 protein. The sample yields some 500,000 distinct CDR3 sequences, about 14% seen once. The sequences come from PBMCs, collected on the day of the yellow fever booster vaccination. The chain links TRBV24-1 to TRBJ2-1, with unresolved D. The source is a man aged 25 to 40 who received the YFV17D yellow fever vaccine. The CDR3 here is CATSDPDKYNEQFF. CDR3 bases: TGTGCCACCAGTGATCCCGACAAATACAATGAGCAGTTCTTC.